A selection of T cell receptor beta chains follows, all from one sample in a study of identical twins. From the 5' RACE reads, TCRdb called clonotypes with MiXCR, one entry per CDR3 protein. The repertoire has about 220,000 distinct CDR3 sequences, approximately 7.8% of them found once; the top ten carry under 7%. The same data also contributed to another study, on yellow fever vaccine responses in identical twins.

What was sequenced was CD8+ T cells sorted from blood. The receptors were sampled from a woman aged 18 to 35 in good health. Both conserved end residues are trimmed from each CDR3. The order of the fields is D gene, V gene, CDR3 protein. The D gene is left open where the match is weak.

TRBD1 TRBV28 ASSFIYRGQTEAF
TRBD1 TRBV10-2 ASSPPGTGPDTQY
TRBD1 TRBV7-7 ASSSRTGGVTGELF
TRBD2 TRBV28 ASSWLAGTQETQY
TRBD2 TRBV20-1 SASSSGGELYNEQF
. TRBV29-1 SEQQEYNEKLF
. TRBV5-5 ASSLTGPKLF
. TRBV5-6 ASSLEGARREKLF
TRBD2 TRBV5-6 ASSPGPSGRQGTDTQY
TRBD2 TRBV11-2 ASSLERGGRSYNEQF
. TRBV12-3/TRBV12-4 ASTESSYEQY
. TRBV4-1 ASSQISGTGELF
. TRBV6-1 ASSQTGSNEQF
. TRBV29-1 SVEPGTGEAF
TRBD2 TRBV13 ASTLGLAGHEQY
TRBD2 TRBV6-4 ASSDGSGGPDTQY
TRBD2 TRBV4-2 ASSPYGTSGIGYEQY
. TRBV4-1 ASSLTADTQY
TRBD1 TRBV7-2 ASSLDRGTYGYT
TRBD2 TRBV7-2 ASSLVGRAIYEQY
. TRBV10-2 ASSEPLAVPNTGELF
. TRBV11-3 ASSFSREQY
TRBD1 TRBV12-3/TRBV12-4 ASSVTGTGNEKLF
. TRBV28 ASRPAGDSTNEKLF
. TRBV5-4 ASSLKGTRGGSEQF
. TRBV5-1 ASSLVGPRSEKLF
. TRBV28 ASSLGDGDTYYYGYT
TRBD2 TRBV29-1 SVEGDSGRSYNEQF
. TRBV29-1 SVPPGVNYGYT
TRBD1 TRBV6-1 ASSGDSSNEQF
TRBD2 TRBV15 ATSSLWGGSGNEQF
. TRBV6-5 ASSYEVMGDGGQPQH